The entry that follows covers one T cell receptor beta chain sequence. As yet, its antigen is unknown. The sample belongs to a study of OX40 agonist ivuxolimab in advanced cancers. Trimming took off 0 bases at V and 0 bases at J, with 10 bases between the two ends. Looked up from germline, CDR1 is SGHRS and CDR2 is YFSETQ. The CDR3 totals 16 residues. Study results and caveats: With doses of 0.1 to 3.0 mg/kg, CD4+ and CD8+ blood T cells had undergone clonal expansion by week 6.

The table came from immunoSEQ multiplex PCR; TCRdb's copy has only in-frame clones and leaves some out. The sample includes roughly 18,000 clones, about 80% of them seen just once. This TCR was sampled from an adult with an advanced solid tumor such as melanoma, head and neck, liver or kidney cancer. The chain recombines TRBV5-1 with TRBJ1-5; D not certain. This specimen consisted of CD4+ or CD8+ T cells sorted from blood, obtained in a trial of the OX40 agonist ivuxolimab. The CDR3 reads CASSLAPPFSNQPQHF. DNA for the CDR3: TGCGCCAGCAGCTTGGCCCCCCCTTTTAGCAATCAGCCCCAGCATTTT.